This note documents a single T cell receptor (beta chain) sequence. This sample stems from a study of control samples from healthy donors and cancer patients. Using immunoSEQ multiplex PCR, the repertoire was profiled, and TCRdb retains in-frame clones only, with some absent. The sample lists tens of thousands of clones, approximately 88% occurring once. V lost 4 bases and J lost 1, with 10 bases in between. This CDR3 is built from 13 residues. The germline V gene encodes CDR1 SQVTM and CDR2 ANQGSEA. Sequencing input: PBMCs. The V call is TRBV29-1, the J call TRBJ2-5; no clear D. This sequence originates from a woman aged 50 to 60 with lung cancer. The CDR3, as DNA: TGCAGCGTTGTGCTTCTGCTCCAAGAGACCCAGTACTTC. It specifies CSVVLLLQETQYF. The whole variable domain, filled in from reference TRBV29-1 and TRBJ2-5, reads SAVISQKPSRDICQRGTSLTIQCQVDSQVTMMFWYRQQPGQSLTLIATANQGSEATYESGFVIDKFPISRPNLTFSTLTVSNMSPEDSSIYLCSVVLLLQETQYFGPGTRLLVL.